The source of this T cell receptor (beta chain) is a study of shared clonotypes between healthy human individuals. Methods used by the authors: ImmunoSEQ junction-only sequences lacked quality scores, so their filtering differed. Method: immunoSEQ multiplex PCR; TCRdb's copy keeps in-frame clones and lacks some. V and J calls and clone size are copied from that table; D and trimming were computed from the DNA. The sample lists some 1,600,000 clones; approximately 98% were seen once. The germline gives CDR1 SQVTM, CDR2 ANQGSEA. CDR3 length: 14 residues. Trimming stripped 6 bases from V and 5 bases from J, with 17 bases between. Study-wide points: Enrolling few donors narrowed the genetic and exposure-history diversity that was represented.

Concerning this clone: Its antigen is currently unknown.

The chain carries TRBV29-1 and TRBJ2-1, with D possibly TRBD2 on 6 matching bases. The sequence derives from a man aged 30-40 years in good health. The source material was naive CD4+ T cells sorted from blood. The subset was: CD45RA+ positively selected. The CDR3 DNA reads TGCAGCGTCAAGCTAAGACTAGTGAACAATGAGCAGTTCTTC. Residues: CSVKLRLVNNEQFF.